A selection of T cell receptor beta chains follows, all from one sample in a study of graft-versus-host responses after intestinal transplantation. Some clones are missing from TCRdb's copy, which holds only in-frame ones; the method was immunoSEQ multiplex PCR. Altogether about 14,000 clones are present, 33% being singletons, with the ten largest covering roughly 2%. Sequencing was performed on alloreactive CD8+ T cells from a mixed lymphocyte reaction culture, taken before intestinal transplant. The source is a human patient who received an intestinal transplant. Each CDR3 is given with its conserved first and last residue. Each record gives: CDR3 protein, D gene, V gene, J gene. A D gene is named only where the DNA matches it firmly.

CASSEAWGHPQNTEAFF	.	TRBV2	TRBJ1-1
CASSSRTTGTGNTIYF	TRBD1	TRBV11-3	TRBJ1-3
CASSGTDRVNLGEQFF	TRBD1	TRBV9	TRBJ2-1
CASSLTDTYNEQFF	.	TRBV7-8	TRBJ2-1
CASSSGLSSYEQYF	.	TRBV27	TRBJ2-7
CASSLGGGPETQYF	.	TRBV11-2	TRBJ2-5
CASRPGGMDSRISGNTIYF	.	TRBV12-2	TRBJ1-3
CASSRGRTGIDEQYF	TRBD1	TRBV11-2	TRBJ2-7
CASSLVGGGYYEQYF	.	TRBV27	TRBJ2-7
CASSFLGGGATDTQYF	TRBD2	TRBV5-4	TRBJ2-3
CASSLRAGWEGEQYF	TRBD2	TRBV11-1	TRBJ2-7
CASSPRDTYEQYF	.	TRBV11-3	TRBJ2-7
CASSFGSSNYGYTF	.	TRBV5-6	TRBJ1-2
CASSQLGTGPFPYYGYTF	TRBD1	TRBV4-1	TRBJ1-2
CAWSVGTVITEAFF	TRBD1	TRBV30	TRBJ1-1